The 9 T cell receptor beta chains presented below share a single source sample, sequenced in a study of cytomegalovirus exposure and HLA in healthy donors. The PCR made use of 60 Vbeta and 13 Jbeta primers. This table comes from immunoSEQ multiplex PCR, and its TCRdb copy is limited to in-frame clones, with some not included. The sample carries about 170,000 clones, 79% recorded once. The sample taken for sequencing was PBMCs. Receptors were obtained from a woman in her forties or fifties in good health and CMV-seronegative.

V is TRBV7-2 and J is TRBJ2-1; D remains unclear. Germline CDR1 is SGHTA and CDR2 is FQGNSA. The V end was cut by 5 bases, the J end by 7 bases, with 21 bases between. This CDR3 has 16 residues. In nucleotides, the CDR3 is TGTGCCAGCAGCCCGAGAGCTAAGCACGCCCTAAATGAGCAGTTCTTC. It translates to CASSPRAKHALNEQFF.

This chain joins TRBV5-1 and TRBJ2-3; 7 bases are a match to TRBD2. From germline, CDR1 is SGHRS and CDR2 YFSETQ. V trimming: 0 bases; J trimming: 3 bases; junction bases outside the gene matches: 10. This CDR3 has 17 residues. CDR3 nucleotide sequence: TGCGCCAGCAGCTTGGGTTTGTTGGGAGGGCAAACAGATACGCAGTATTTT. It translates to CASSLGLLGGQTDTQYF.

V and J are TRBV28 and TRBJ2-7; 8 bases are shared with TRBD1. Germline V gene lookup returns CDR1 MDHEN and CDR2 SYDVKM. This CDR3 is built from 15 residues. V shed 5 bases, J shed 2 bases, and the junction held 8 bases outside the gene matches. The CDR3 region has the DNA TGTGCCAGCAGTAAAGGGACAGGCGTAACCTACGAGCAGTACTTC. It codes for CASSKGTGVTYEQYF.

The rearrangement joins TRBV23-1 to TRBJ2-3; the match to TRBD2 covers 8 bases. TRBV23-1 carries the ORF label, with uncertain function. Unmatched junction bases numbered 4, after V lost 0 bases and J lost 2 bases. CDR3 length: 16 amino acids. The CDR3 region has the DNA TGCGCCAGCAGTCAATCAACGGGAGGGATCACAGATACGCAGTATTTT. Amino acids: CASSQSTGGITDTQYF.

V gene TRBV25-1 combines with J gene TRBJ1-1, with TRBD1 as a possible D gene (5 bases). The CDR3 is made up of 15 amino acids. Germline V gives CDR1 MGHDK, CDR2 SYGVNS. V was trimmed by 6 bases and J by 0 bases, leaving 14 bases between them. The CDR3 protein is CASSLHLGVNTEAFF. CDR3 nucleotides: TGTGCCAGCAGCCTACACCTAGGGGTGAACACTGAAGCTTTCTTT.

The CDR3 spells CASRAGPFAQYF. The CDR3 DNA reads TGTGCCAGCAGGGCGGGACCCTTCGCCCAGTACTTC. This sequence joins TRBV28 and TRBJ2-5, with D possibly being TRBD2 (6 bases). Germline V CDR1 and CDR2: MDHEN, SYDVKM. The CDR3 is made up of 12 amino acids. V was clipped by 6 bases and J by 9 bases, with 14 bases between them. Based on the CDR3 plus reference TRBV28 and TRBJ2-5, the full variable domain is DVKVTQSSRYLVKRTGEKVFLECVQDMDHENMFWYRQDPGLGLRLIYFSYDVKMKEKGDIPEGYSVSREKKERFSLILESASTNQTSMYLCASRAGPFAQYFGPGTRLLVL.

This clone was observed once. The chain combines TRBV5-1 with TRBJ2-3; 10 nucleotides align to TRBD2. The CDR3 extends over 16 amino acids. CDR1 is SGHRS and CDR2 is YFSETQ in the germline V gene. With V trimmed by 1 base and J by 6 bases, 8 bases remained unmatched. The CDR3 nucleotides are TGCGCCAGCAGCTTGAACAAGCGGGAGGGGCTGGATACGCAGTATTTT. Translation: CASSLNKREGLDTQYF. Looking up the rest from reference TRBV5-1 and TRBJ2-3 gives the full variable domain: KAGVTQTPRYLIKTRGQQVTLSCSPISGHRSVSWYQQTPGQGLQFLFEYFSETQRNKGNFPGRFSGRQFSNSRSEMNVSTLELGDSALYLCASSLNKREGLDTQYFGPGTRLTVL.

This clone showed up just a few times. The J gene is TRBJ1-6, the V gene TRBV9, with D unclear. The CDR3 loop spans 17 amino acids. The germline V gene has CDR1 SGDLS and CDR2 YYNGEE. Trimming pared 0 bases from V and 4 bases from J, leaving 14 bases between. The CDR3 nucleotides are TGTGCCAGCAGCGTAGGGGCGGGGTCGTCTTATAATTCACCCCTCCACTTT. Its protein product is CASSVGAGSSYNSPLHF.

The genes are TRBV28 and TRBJ1-6; possible D gene TRBD1, 5 bases. Trimming shortened V by 6 bases and J by 2 bases, and 14 bases separated the two germline ends. Germline V lookup: CDR1 MDHEN, CDR2 SYDVKM. The CDR3 totals 16 residues. CDR3 bases: TGTGCCAGCAGGTCAGGGTGGATCACCTATAATTCACCCCTCCACTTT. It specifies CASRSGWITYNSPLHF.